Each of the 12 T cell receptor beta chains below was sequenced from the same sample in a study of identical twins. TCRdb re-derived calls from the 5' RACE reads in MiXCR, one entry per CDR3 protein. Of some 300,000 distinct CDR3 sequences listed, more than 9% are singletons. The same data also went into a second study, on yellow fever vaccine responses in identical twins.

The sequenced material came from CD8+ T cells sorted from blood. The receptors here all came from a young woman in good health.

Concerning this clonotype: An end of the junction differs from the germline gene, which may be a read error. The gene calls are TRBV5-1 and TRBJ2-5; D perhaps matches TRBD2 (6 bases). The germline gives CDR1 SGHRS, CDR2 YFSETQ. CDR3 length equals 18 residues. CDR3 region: CPSSGCRVCFGGQETQYF. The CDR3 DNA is TGCCCCAGCAGCGGTTGTAGGGTCTGTTTCGGGGGCCAAGAGACCCAGTACTTC.

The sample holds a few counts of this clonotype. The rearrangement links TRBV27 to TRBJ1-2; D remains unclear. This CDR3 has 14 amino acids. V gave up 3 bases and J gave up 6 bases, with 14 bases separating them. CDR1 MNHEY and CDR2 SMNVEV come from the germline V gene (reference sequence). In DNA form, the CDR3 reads TGTGCCAGCAGTTTTTTGGGCTCTCGTGATGGCTACACCTTC. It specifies CASSFLGSRDGYTF.

The CDR3 sequence: CASSSTFADRERIYEQYF. CDR3 coding DNA: TGTGCCAGCAGCTCCACCTTCGCGGACAGGGAGCGCATCTACGAGCAGTACTTC. The genes are TRBV11-1 and TRBJ2-7; 8 nucleotides agree with TRBD1. Germline-derived CDR1 and CDR2 are SGHAT and FQDESV (reference sequence). CDR3 length: 18 amino acids. The V gene end was trimmed by 4 bases and the J gene end by 3 bases; junction bases not matched to a gene: 17. The full variable domain, in which reference TRBV11-1 and TRBJ2-7 provide the parts outside the CDR3, is EAEVAQSPRYKITEKSQAVAFWCDPISGHATLYWYRQILGQGPELLVQFQDESVVDDSQLPKDRFSAERLKGVDSTLKIQPAELGDSAMYLCASSSTFADRERIYEQYFGPGTRLTVT.

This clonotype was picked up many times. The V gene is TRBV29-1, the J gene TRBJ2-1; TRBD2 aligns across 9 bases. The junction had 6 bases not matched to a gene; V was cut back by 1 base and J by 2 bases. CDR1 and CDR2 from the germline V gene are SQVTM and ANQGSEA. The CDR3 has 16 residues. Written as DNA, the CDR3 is TGCAGCGTTGAAGGCCTAGCGGGAAAACCCTACAATGAGCAGTTCTTC. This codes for CSVEGLAGKPYNEQFF.

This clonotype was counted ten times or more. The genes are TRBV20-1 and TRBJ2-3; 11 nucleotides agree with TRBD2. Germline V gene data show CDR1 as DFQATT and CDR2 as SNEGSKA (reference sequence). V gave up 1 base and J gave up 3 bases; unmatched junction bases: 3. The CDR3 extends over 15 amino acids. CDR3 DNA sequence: TGCAGTGCTAGAGGGCCTAGCGGGAGGACAGATACGCAGTATTTT. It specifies CSARGPSGRTDTQYF.

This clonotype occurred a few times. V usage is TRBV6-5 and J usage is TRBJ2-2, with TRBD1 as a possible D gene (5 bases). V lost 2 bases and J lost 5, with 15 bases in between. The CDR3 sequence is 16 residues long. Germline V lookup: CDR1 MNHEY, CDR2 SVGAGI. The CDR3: CASSYPPPAGTGELFF. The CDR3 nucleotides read TGTGCCAGCAGTTACCCCCCCCCGGCAGGGACCGGGGAGCTGTTTTTT.

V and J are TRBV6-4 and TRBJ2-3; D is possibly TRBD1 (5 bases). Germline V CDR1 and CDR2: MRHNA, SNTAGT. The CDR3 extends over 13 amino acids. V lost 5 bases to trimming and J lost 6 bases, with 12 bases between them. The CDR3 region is CASSQGLWDTQYF. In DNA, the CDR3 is TGTGCCAGCAGTCAGGGCCTTTGGGATACGCAGTATTTT.

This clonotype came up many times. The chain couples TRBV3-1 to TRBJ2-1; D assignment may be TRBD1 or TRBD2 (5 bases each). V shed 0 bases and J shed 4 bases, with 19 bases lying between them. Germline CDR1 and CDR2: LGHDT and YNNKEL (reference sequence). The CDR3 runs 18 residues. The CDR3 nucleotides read TGTGCCAGCAGCCAAGATTCAGGGAGTCGCCGACTTTACAATGAGCAGTTCTTC. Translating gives CASSQDSGSRRLYNEQFF.

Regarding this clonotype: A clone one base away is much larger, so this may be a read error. CDR3 loop: CASNQVLAGTRSYNEQFF. CDR3 DNA: TGCGCCAGCAACCAAGTACTAGCGGGGACCCGCTCCTACAATGAGCAGTTCTTC. This chain links TRBV4-1 with TRBJ2-1, with 10 bases that match TRBD2. The CDR3 consists of 18 residues. Germline assignment: CDR1 MGHRA and CDR2 YSYEKL.

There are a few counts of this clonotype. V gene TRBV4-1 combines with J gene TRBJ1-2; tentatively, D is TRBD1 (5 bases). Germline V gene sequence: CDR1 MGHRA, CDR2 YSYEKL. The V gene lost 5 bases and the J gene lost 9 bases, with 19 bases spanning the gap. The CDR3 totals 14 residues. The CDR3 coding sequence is TGCGCCAGCAGCTGGGGGAGCGAGGGAGGACGCTACACCTTC. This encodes CASSWGSEGGRYTF.

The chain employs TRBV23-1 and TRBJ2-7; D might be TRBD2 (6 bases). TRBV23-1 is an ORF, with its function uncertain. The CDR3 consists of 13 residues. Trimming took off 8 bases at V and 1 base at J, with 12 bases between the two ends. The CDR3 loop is CASGEGTSYEQYV. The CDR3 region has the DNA TGCGCCAGCGGCGAAGGGACTTCCTACGAGCAGTACGTC.

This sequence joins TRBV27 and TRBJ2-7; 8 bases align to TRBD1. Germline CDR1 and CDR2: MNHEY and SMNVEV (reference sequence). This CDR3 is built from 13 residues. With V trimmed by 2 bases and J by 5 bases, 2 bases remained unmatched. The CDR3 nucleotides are TGTGCCAGCAGTTTAGACAGGGGCCACGAGCAGTACTTC. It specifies CASSLDRGHEQYF.